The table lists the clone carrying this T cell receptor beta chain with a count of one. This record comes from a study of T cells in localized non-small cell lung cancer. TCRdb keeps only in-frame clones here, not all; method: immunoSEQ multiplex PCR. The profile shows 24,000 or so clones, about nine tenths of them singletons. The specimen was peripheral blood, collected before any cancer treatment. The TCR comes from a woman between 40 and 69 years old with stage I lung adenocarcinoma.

CDR3 DNA: TGTGCCAGCAGTTTCGGCCCTACATCGGGAGATTGGTCCAATGAGCAGTTCTTC. As protein: CASSFGPTSGDWSNEQFF. The rearrangement links TRBV28 to TRBJ2-1, with D possibly matching TRBD2 (6 bases). The CDR3 totals 18 residues. Trimming removed 3 bases from V and 6 bases from J, with 24 bases in between. The V gene's germline CDR1 is MDHEN and CDR2 SYDVKM.